This T cell receptor (beta chain) was obtained from a study of human T cells and chemical hapten exposure. Documented time point: patch test 1, 2 weeks after DPC sensitization. Regarding treatment: therapeutic diphenylcyclopropenone sensitization with weekly scalp DPC. Trimming stripped 2 bases from V and 5 bases from J, with 7 bases between. The CDR3 spans 12 residues. The germline V gene has CDR1 DFQATT and CDR2 SNEGSKA (reference sequence). From the RACE reads, TCRdb called clonotypes with MiXCR, one entry per CDR3 protein. The profile shows 340,000 or so distinct CDR3 sequences, approximately 6.9% of them singletons.

The specimen was whole blood, collected in connection with sensitization to the hapten diphenylcyclopropenone (DPC). This chain links TRBV20-1 with TRBJ1-5; D unresolved. The sequence was collected from a woman aged 18 to 35 with alopecia areata. Some clones in this sample may be carry-over from other donors' samples. CDR3 in DNA: TGCAGTGCTAGAATTGGGGATCAGCCCCAGCATTTT. As protein: CSARIGDQPQHF.